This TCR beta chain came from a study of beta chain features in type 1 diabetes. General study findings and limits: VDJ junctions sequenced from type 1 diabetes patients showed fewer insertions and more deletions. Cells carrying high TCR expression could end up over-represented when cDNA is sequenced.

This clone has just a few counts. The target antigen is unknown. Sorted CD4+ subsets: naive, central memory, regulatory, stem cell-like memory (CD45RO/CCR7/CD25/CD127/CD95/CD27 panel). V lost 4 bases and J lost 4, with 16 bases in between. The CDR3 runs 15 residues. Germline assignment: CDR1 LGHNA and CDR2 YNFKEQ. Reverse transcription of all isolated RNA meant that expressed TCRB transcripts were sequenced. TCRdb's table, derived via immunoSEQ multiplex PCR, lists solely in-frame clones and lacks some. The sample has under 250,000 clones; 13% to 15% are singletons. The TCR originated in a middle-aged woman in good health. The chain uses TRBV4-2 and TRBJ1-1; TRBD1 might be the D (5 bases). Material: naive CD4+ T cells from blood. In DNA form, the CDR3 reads TGTGCCAGCAGCCCGACCCCCTCCAGGGCCACTGAAGCTTTCTTT. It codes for CASSPTPSRATEAFF.